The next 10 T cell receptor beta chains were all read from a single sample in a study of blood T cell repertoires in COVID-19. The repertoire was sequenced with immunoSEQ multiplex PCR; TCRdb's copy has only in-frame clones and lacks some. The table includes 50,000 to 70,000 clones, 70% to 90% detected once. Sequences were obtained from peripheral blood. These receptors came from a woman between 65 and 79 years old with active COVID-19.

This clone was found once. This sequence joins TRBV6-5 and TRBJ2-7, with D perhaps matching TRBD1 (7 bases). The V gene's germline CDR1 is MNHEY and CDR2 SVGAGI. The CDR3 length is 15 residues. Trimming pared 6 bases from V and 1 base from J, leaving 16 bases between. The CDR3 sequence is CASSGEGAGSYEQYF. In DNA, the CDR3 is TGTGCCAGCAGCGGAGAGGGGGCGGGGTCCTACGAGCAGTACTTC.

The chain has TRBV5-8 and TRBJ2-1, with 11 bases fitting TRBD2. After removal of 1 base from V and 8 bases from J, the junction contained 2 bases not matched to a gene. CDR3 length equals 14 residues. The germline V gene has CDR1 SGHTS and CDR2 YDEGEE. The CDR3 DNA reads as TGTGCCAGCAGCTTGACTAGCGGGAGTTATGAGCAGTTCTTC. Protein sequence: CASSLTSGSYEQFF.

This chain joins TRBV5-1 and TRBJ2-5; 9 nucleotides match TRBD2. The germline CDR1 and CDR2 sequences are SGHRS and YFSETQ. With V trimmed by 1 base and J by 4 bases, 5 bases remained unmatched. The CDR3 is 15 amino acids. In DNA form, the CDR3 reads TGCGCCAGCAGCTTGTGGCTAGCGGGAAGAGAGACCCAGTACTTC. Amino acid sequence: CASSLWLAGRETQYF.

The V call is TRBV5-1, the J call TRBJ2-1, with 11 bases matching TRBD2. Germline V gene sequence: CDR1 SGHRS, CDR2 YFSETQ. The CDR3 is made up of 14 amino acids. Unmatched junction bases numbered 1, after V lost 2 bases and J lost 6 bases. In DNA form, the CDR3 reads TGCGCCAGCAGCTTAACTAGCGGGAGCAATGAGCAGTTCTTC. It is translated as CASSLTSGSNEQFF.

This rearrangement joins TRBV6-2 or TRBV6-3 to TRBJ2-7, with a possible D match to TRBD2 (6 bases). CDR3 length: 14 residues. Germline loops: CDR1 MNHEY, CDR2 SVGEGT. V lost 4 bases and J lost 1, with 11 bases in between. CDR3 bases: TGTGCCAGCAGTTCCGCGGGGAATTCCTACGAGCAGTACTTC. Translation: CASSSAGNSYEQYF.

CDR3 sequence reads: CASSYEQDSYNEQFF. DNA of the CDR3: TGTGCCAGCAGTTACGAACAGGATTCGTACAATGAGCAGTTCTTC. V and J are TRBV6-6 and TRBJ2-1; weak D call: TRBD1 (5 bases). CDR1 MNHNY and CDR2 SVGAGI come from the germline V gene (reference sequence). V lost 2 bases and J 4 bases, leaving 12 bases between the germline ends. CDR3 size: 15 residues.

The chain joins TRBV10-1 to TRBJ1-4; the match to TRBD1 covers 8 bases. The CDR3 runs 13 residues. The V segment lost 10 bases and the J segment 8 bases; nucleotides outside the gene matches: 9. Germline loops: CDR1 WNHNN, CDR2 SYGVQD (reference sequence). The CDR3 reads CATHDRGREKLFF. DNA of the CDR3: TGCGCCACCCATGACAGGGGCAGGGAAAAACTGTTTTTT.

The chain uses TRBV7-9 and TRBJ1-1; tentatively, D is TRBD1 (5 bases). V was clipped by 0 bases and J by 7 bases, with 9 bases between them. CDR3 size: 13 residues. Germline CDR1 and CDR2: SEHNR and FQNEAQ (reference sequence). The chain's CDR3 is CASSLAGEDEAFF. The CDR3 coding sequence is TGTGCCAGCAGCTTAGCAGGGGAGGATGAAGCTTTCTTT.

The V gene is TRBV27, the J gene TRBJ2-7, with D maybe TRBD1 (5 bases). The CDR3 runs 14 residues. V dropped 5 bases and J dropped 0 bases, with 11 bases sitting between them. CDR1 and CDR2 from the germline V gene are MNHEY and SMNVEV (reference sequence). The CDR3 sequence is CASSPQANSYEQYF. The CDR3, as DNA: TGTGCCAGCAGTCCACAGGCGAACTCCTACGAGCAGTACTTC.

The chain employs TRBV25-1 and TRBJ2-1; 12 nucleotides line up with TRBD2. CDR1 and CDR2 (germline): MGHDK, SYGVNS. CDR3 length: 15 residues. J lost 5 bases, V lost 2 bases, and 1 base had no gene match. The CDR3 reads CASSERLAGDNEQFF. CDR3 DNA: TGTGCCAGCAGTGAACGACTAGCGGGAGACAATGAGCAGTTCTTC.